Listed below are T cell receptor beta chains from one sample, sequenced in a study of control samples from healthy donors and cancer patients. Profiling relied on immunoSEQ multiplex PCR, and the TCRdb table lists in-frame clones only, not all of them. The data show about 140,000 clones, with 89% seen just once and over 4.5% held by the top ten. Sample: blood. Source of these receptors: a man aged 25 to 40 in good health. CDR3s leave out the opening cysteine and the closing phenylalanine or tryptophan. The order of the fields is V gene, J gene, CDR3 protein.

TRBV19	TRBJ1-5	ASSGWDVGNQPQH
TRBV15	TRBJ2-3	ATSKDGSTDTQY
TRBV15	TRBJ1-2	ATSTDSNYGYT
TRBV7-9	TRBJ2-1	ASSLDRANEQF
TRBV4-1	TRBJ2-7	ASSQVRGSGTYEQY
TRBV2	TRBJ2-1	ASKGLANEQF
TRBV29-1	TRBJ2-3	SVEAGQSTDTQY
TRBV7-2	TRBJ1-6	ASSLDPMPGQGNSPLH
TRBV12-5	TRBJ2-5	ASGPGFAVGQETQY
TRBV3-1/TRBV3-2	TRBJ1-5	ASSLTYRGGNQPQH